This entry lists 14 T cell receptor beta chains sequenced from one sample in a study of shared T cell receptors in the human thymus. Assay: immunoSEQ multiplex PCR; the TCRdb copy retains only in-frame clones and omits some. The sample has 650,000 to 950,000 clones, 80% to 90% seen once. Another study also made use of these data, one on human thymus T cells.

The sequenced sample consisted of thymocytes. Receptor source: a girl under three years old with a congenital heart defect.

The V gene is TRBV10-1, the J gene TRBJ1-1, with 10 positions matching TRBD1. Unmatched junction bases numbered 9, after V lost 8 bases and J lost 6 bases. Germline-derived CDR1 and CDR2 are WNHNN and SYGVQD (reference sequence). CDR3 length: 14 amino acids. CDR3 amino acids: CASREGTGDSEAFF. DNA for the CDR3: TGCGCCAGCCGGGAGGGGACAGGGGATTCTGAAGCTTTCTTT.

This clone was seen once. The V gene is TRBV4-3, the J gene TRBJ1-2, with 8 bases matching TRBD1. The CDR3 loop spans 16 amino acids. Trimming at V came to 2 bases and at J to 4 bases, leaving 9 bases not matched to a gene. Per germline, CDR1 LGHNA and CDR2 YSLEER. CDR3 sequence: CASSQTDRESLYGYTF. DNA for the CDR3: TGCGCCAGCAGCCAAACGGACAGGGAATCCCTCTATGGCTACACCTTC.

The CDR3 DNA reads as TGCGCCAGCAGCCCCCGGACTACCTACGAGCAGTACTTC. It specifies CASSPRTTYEQYF. The chain is built from TRBV5-1 and TRBJ2-7, with a weak D call TRBD2 (6 bases). V was shortened by 4 bases and J by 2 bases, with 10 bases between the two germline ends. Germline V gene sequence: CDR1 SGHRS, CDR2 YFSETQ. The CDR3 covers 13 residues.

The rearrangement uses TRBV6-4 and TRBJ1-1; 11 bases match TRBD1. The V gene end was trimmed by 6 bases and the J gene end by 6 bases; junction bases not matched to a gene: 9. The CDR3 totals 15 residues. In germline, CDR1 is MRHNA, CDR2 SNTAGT. CDR3: CASSGRDRGAPEAFF. CDR3 in DNA: TGTGCCAGCAGCGGCCGGGACAGGGGGGCCCCTGAAGCTTTCTTT.

Points on this clone: One end of the junction does not line up with germline, which may come from a read error. Other DNA sequences in this sample translate to the same CDR3. The chain uses TRBV18 and TRBJ1-6; D not resolved. From germline, CDR1 is KGHSH and CDR2 LQKENI. This CDR3 has 14 residues. In DNA form, the CDR3 reads TGTGCCAGCTCACCACGACAACATAATTCCCCCCTCCACTTT. Translating it yields CASSPRQHNSPLHF.

This chain links TRBV6-4 with TRBJ2-2; maybe TRBD2 (7 bases). Germline CDR1 reads MRHNA; CDR2 reads SNTAGT. Trimming pared 2 bases from V and 4 bases from J, leaving 8 bases between. This CDR3 region has 14 residues. CDR3 sequence (DNA): TGTGCCAGCAGTGACAGGGGGGGCACCGGGGAGCTGTTTTTT. The encoded protein is CASSDRGGTGELFF.

A few counts support this clone. This chain links TRBV11-2 with TRBJ1-2, with 10 bases lining up with TRBD1. Germline V lookup: CDR1 SGHAT, CDR2 FQNNGV. CDR3 length: 16 residues. Trimming at V came to 0 bases and at J to 7 bases, leaving 8 bases not matched to a gene. CDR3 amino acids: CASSLDRTGGKVGYTF. As DNA, the CDR3 is TGTGCCAGCAGCTTAGATAGGACAGGGGGTAAAGTTGGCTACACCTTC.

This chain uses TRBV5-5 with TRBJ1-5, with D maybe TRBD1 (5 bases). Trimming removed 4 bases from V and 0 bases from J, with 14 bases in between. Germline V lookup: CDR1 SGHKS, CDR2 YYEKEE (reference sequence). This CDR3 spans 16 amino acids. The CDR3 DNA reads as TGTGCCAGCAGCCTGACAGACAGTTATAGCAATCAGCCCCAGCATTTT. Amino acids: CASSLTDSYSNQPQHF.

The J gene is TRBJ1-1, the V gene TRBV5-1; 12 positions match TRBD1. CDR3 length: 17 amino acids. From germline, CDR1 is SGHRS and CDR2 YFSETQ. The trim removed 5 bases at V and 1 base at J, leaving 9 bases unmatched. The CDR3 DNA is TGCGCCAGCAGAGGGACAGGGGGCTGGGGTGGGAACACTGAAGCTTTCTTT. Protein sequence: CASRGTGGWGGNTEAFF.

The rearrangement uses TRBV4-1 and TRBJ2-7, with 12 bases that match TRBD2. J lost 4 bases, V lost 6 bases, and 4 bases had no gene match. The CDR3 extends over 14 amino acids. Germline V gene data show CDR1 as MGHRA and CDR2 as YSYEKL. The CDR3 reads CASRRLAGVYEQYF. Here the CDR3 DNA reads TGCGCCAGCAGAAGACTAGCGGGGGTGTACGAGCAGTACTTC.

V and J are TRBV5-1 and TRBJ1-6, with a tentative D call TRBD1 (5 bases). This CDR3 has 15 amino acids. Deletions cut 0 bases from V and 8 bases from J, with 12 bases between. Germline V lookup: CDR1 SGHRS, CDR2 YFSETQ. CDR3 in amino acids: CASSLAGGTYSPLHF. For the CDR3, the DNA is TGCGCCAGCAGCTTGGCCGGGGGGACCTATTCACCCCTCCACTTT.

The V call is TRBV6-5, the J call TRBJ1-5; D is perhaps TRBD1 (5 bases). Germline V gene data show CDR1 as MNHEY and CDR2 as SVGAGI. The CDR3 covers 12 residues. V was shortened by 6 bases and J by 4 bases, with 7 bases between the two germline ends. CDR3 DNA sequence: TGTGCCAGCAGCCAGGGTAATCAGCCCCAGCATTTT. This encodes CASSQGNQPQHF.

This chain links TRBV5-1 with TRBJ1-3; 8 nucleotides match TRBD1. The CDR3 is 18 residues long. Germline lookup yields CDR1 SGHRS and CDR2 YFSETQ. J gave up 1 base and V 4 bases, and 13 bases lay outside the gene matches. The CDR3 loop reads CASSRTGTGAESGNTIYF. DNA for the CDR3: TGCGCCAGCAGCAGGACCGGGACAGGTGCTGAGTCTGGAAACACCATATATTTT.

The V gene is TRBV11-2, the J gene TRBJ2-4, with a tentative D call TRBD2 (5 bases). The V and J ends lost 1 base and 7 bases respectively, with 5 bases between them. CDR3 length equals 12 residues. In germline, CDR1 is SGHAT, CDR2 FQNNGV. DNA for the CDR3: TGTGCCAGCAGCTTAGGCGGGAACATTCAGTACTTC. This gives the protein CASSLGGNIQYF.